What follows are 7 T cell receptor beta chains derived from one specimen sequenced in a study of T cell changes during pregnancy in multiple sclerosis. Only in-frame clones appear in the TCRdb table, and some are missing; sequencing was by immunoSEQ multiplex PCR. The data show under 45,000 clones, 95% to 97% seen once. Source: peripheral blood, taken in the second trimester of pregnancy. These receptors were collected from a female donor with multiple sclerosis, enrolled in a pregnancy study.

The chain carries TRBV5-1 and TRBJ2-2, with a weak D call TRBD2 (7 bases). Looked up from germline, CDR1 is SGHRS and CDR2 is YFSETQ. Trimming shortened V by 3 bases and J by 6 bases, and 21 bases separated the two germline ends. This CDR3 has 17 residues. The CDR3 spells CASSSDRGAARAGELFF. As DNA, the CDR3 is TGCGCCAGCAGCTCCGATCGGGGGGCGGCTCGGGCCGGGGAGCTGTTTTTT.

The V gene is TRBV4-2, the J gene TRBJ1-1, with a tentative D call TRBD1 (6 bases). CDR3 length: 16 residues. Per the germline V gene, CDR1 is LGHNA and CDR2 is YNFKEQ. Trimming removed 2 bases at V and 2 bases at J, with 15 bases between. The CDR3 DNA is TGTGCCAGCAGCCAACCGGGACACGACACCAACACTGAAGCTTTCTTT. Protein: CASSQPGHDTNTEAFF.

The CDR3 DNA sequence: TGTGCCAGCAGTCTCTCGGGATTCCCGCAAGAGACCCAGTACTTC. As protein: CASSLSGFPQETQYF. The chain has TRBV27 and TRBJ2-5; tentatively, D is TRBD2 (5 bases). The germline V and J ends were trimmed by 5 bases and 2 bases, with 15 bases remaining between them. The CDR3 runs 15 residues. Germline V gene data show CDR1 as MNHEY and CDR2 as SMNVEV (reference sequence).

The chain couples TRBV9 to TRBJ2-1; 8 bases fit TRBD2. The CDR3 consists of 18 residues. Trimming took 7 bases from V and 0 from J; bases not matched to a gene: 15. Germline-derived CDR1 and CDR2 are SGDLS and YYNGEE. The CDR3 coding sequence is TGTGCCAGCTCCGAGGGGCTAGCGGGTTACCGCTCCTACAATGAGCAGTTCTTC. Translated, it gives CASSEGLAGYRSYNEQFF. Drawing the rest from reference TRBV9 and TRBJ2-1, the complete variable domain is DSGVTQTPKHLITATGQRVTLRCSPRSGDLSVYWYQQSLDQGLQFLIQYYNGEERAKGNILERFSAQQFPDLHSELNLSSLELGDSALYFCASSEGLAGYRSYNEQFFGPGTRLTVL.

This sequence joins TRBV5-4 and TRBJ2-2; 8 nucleotides align to TRBD1. V lost 4 bases, J lost 0 bases, and 2 bases stayed unmatched. The CDR3 has 15 residues. Germline loops: CDR1 SGHNT, CDR2 YYREEE (reference sequence). The CDR3 protein is CASSPRGPNTGELFF. The DNA for the CDR3 is TGTGCCAGCAGCCCCAGGGGGCCGAACACCGGGGAGCTGTTTTTT. The entire variable domain, with the rest obtained from reference TRBV5-4 and TRBJ2-2, is as follows: ETGVTQSPTHLIKTRGQQVTLRCSSQSGHNTVSWYQQALGQGPQFIFQYYREEENGRGNFPPRFSGLQFPNYSSELNVNALELDDSALYLCASSPRGPNTGELFFGEGSRLTVL.

This clone has just one count. This sequence joins TRBV4-2 and TRBJ2-1, with D possibly matching TRBD2 (5 bases). The CDR3 has 16 residues. The germline V gene has CDR1 LGHNA and CDR2 YNFKEQ. Trimming shortened V by 4 bases and J by 0 bases, and 13 bases separated the two germline ends. CDR3 amino acids: CASSLDAADSYNEQFF. As DNA, the CDR3 is TGTGCCAGCAGCCTTGATGCAGCGGACTCCTACAATGAGCAGTTCTTC.

This sequence joins TRBV10-3 and TRBJ2-7; 7 nucleotides line up with TRBD2. The trim removed 0 bases at V and 9 bases at J, leaving 2 bases unmatched. The germline CDR1 and CDR2 sequences are ENHRY and SYGVKD. The CDR3 has 12 residues. The CDR3, as DNA: TGTGCCATCAGTGAGTCTGGGGGGGTGCAGTACTTC. Encoded protein: CAISESGGVQYF.